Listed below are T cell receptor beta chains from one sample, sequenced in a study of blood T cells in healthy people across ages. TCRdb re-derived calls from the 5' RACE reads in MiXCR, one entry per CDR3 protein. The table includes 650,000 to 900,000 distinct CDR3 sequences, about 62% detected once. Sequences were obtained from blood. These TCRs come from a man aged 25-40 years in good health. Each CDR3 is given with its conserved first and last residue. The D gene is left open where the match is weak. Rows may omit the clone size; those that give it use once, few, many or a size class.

CDR3 protein: CASSAQTGLREQYF
CDR3 DNA: TGTGCCAGCAGCGCCCAGACAGGGTTGAGGGAGCAGTACTTC
V gene: TRBV9
clone size: -
D gene: TRBD1
J gene: TRBJ2-5

CDR3 protein: CASSYDAGSGANVLTF
CDR3 DNA: TGTGCCAGCAGTTACGATGCCGGGTCGGGGGCCAACGTCCTGACTTTC
V gene: TRBV6-5
clone size: few
D gene: -
J gene: TRBJ2-6

CDR3 protein: CASSLAGTADTQYF
CDR3 DNA: TGCGCCAGCAGCTTGGCGGGGACGGCAGATACGCAGTATTTT
V gene: TRBV5-1
clone size: -
D gene: -
J gene: TRBJ2-3

CDR3 protein: CAIARIEAKNIQYF
CDR3 DNA: TGTGCCATTGCCCGAATCGAAGCCAAAAACATTCAGTACTTC
V gene: TRBV10-3
clone size: -
D gene: -
J gene: TRBJ2-4

CDR3 protein: CASSQESLREQYF
CDR3 DNA: TGTGCCAGCAGCCAAGAGTCGCTACGCGAGCAGTACTTC
V gene: TRBV14
clone size: -
D gene: -
J gene: TRBJ2-7

CDR3 protein: CASSALGSGGDTQYF
CDR3 DNA: TGTGCCAGCAGCGCCCTCGGATCCGGGGGAGATACGCAGTATTTT
V gene: TRBV9
clone size: -
D gene: -
J gene: TRBJ2-3

CDR3 protein: CASSSQTGGPYNEQFF
CDR3 DNA: TGCGCCAGCAGCTCGCAAACGGGGGGGCCCTACAATGAGCAGTTCTTC
V gene: TRBV5-1
clone size: -
D gene: TRBD2
J gene: TRBJ2-1

CDR3 protein: CASSFLKGRLNYGYTF
CDR3 DNA: TGTGCCAGCAGTTTTCTGAAGGGACGGCTTAACTATGGCTACACCTTC
V gene: TRBV12-3/TRBV12-4
clone size: -
D gene: -
J gene: TRBJ1-2

CDR3 protein: CATSRGAGGTDTQYF
CDR3 DNA: TGTGCCACCAGCAGAGGGGCGGGGGGCACAGATACGCAGTATTTT
V gene: TRBV15
clone size: -
D gene: TRBD2
J gene: TRBJ2-3

CDR3 protein: CASSYTGLRGNQPQHF
CDR3 DNA: TGTGCCAGCAGTTACACGGGACTCAGGGGCAATCAGCCCCAGCATTTT
V gene: TRBV6-2/TRBV6-3
clone size: -
D gene: -
J gene: TRBJ1-5

CDR3 protein: CASSPQLTGPTEAFF
CDR3 DNA: TGTGCCAGCAGCCCCCAACTCACAGGACCCACTGAAGCTTTCTTT
V gene: TRBV9
clone size: -
D gene: -
J gene: TRBJ1-1

CDR3 protein: CASSSRTGGRQETQYF
CDR3 DNA: TGTGCCAGCAGCTCCCGAACGGGGGGAAGACAAGAGACCCAGTACTTC
V gene: TRBV7-2
clone size: -
D gene: TRBD2
J gene: TRBJ2-5

CDR3 protein: CASKRGESSYEQYF
CDR3 DNA: TGTGCCAGCAAGCGGGGCGAGAGCTCCTACGAGCAGTACTTC
V gene: TRBV2
clone size: -
D gene: TRBD2
J gene: TRBJ2-7

CDR3 protein: CASSLGTGEFF
CDR3 DNA: TGTGCCAGCAGCCTAGGGACAGGGGAGTTCTTC
V gene: TRBV12-3/TRBV12-4
clone size: few
D gene: TRBD1
J gene: TRBJ2-1

CDR3 protein: CASSYSPGGDEQYF
CDR3 DNA: TGTGCCAGCAGCTATTCCCCGGGAGGGGACGAGCAGTACTTC
V gene: TRBV7-6
clone size: -
D gene: TRBD2
J gene: TRBJ2-7

CDR3 protein: CASTLDLSAHNEQFF
CDR3 DNA: TGTGCCAGCACGTTGGACCTATCGGCGCACAATGAGCAGTTCTTC
V gene: TRBV7-2
clone size: few
D gene: -
J gene: TRBJ2-1

CDR3 protein: CASSPRVRGSYEQYF
CDR3 DNA: TGTGCCAGCAGTCCGCGGGTCAGGGGATCCTACGAGCAGTACTTC
V gene: TRBV6-2/TRBV6-3
clone size: -
D gene: -
J gene: TRBJ2-7

CDR3 protein: CASSQGLAGDDTQYF
CDR3 DNA: TGTGCCAGCAGCCAAGGACTAGCGGGAGACGATACGCAGTATTTT
V gene: TRBV3-1
clone size: -
D gene: TRBD2
J gene: TRBJ2-3

CDR3 protein: CASRLAGSDTQYF
CDR3 DNA: TGTGCCAGCAGACTAGCGGGGTCAGATACGCAGTATTTT
V gene: TRBV6-5
clone size: many
D gene: TRBD2
J gene: TRBJ2-3

CDR3 protein: CASSVDRGQGETQYF
CDR3 DNA: TGTGCCAGCAGCGTTGACAGGGGGCAAGGAGAGACCCAGTACTTC
V gene: TRBV7-3
clone size: -
D gene: TRBD1
J gene: TRBJ2-5

CDR3 protein: CASSPLGGWHLGGYTF
CDR3 DNA: TGTGCCAGCAGTCCCCTCGGCGGGTGGCATTTGGGCGGCTACACCTTC
V gene: TRBV28
clone size: few
D gene: -
J gene: TRBJ1-2

CDR3 protein: CGVAIGGGDQPQHF
CDR3 DNA: TGCGGCGTTGCCATTGGGGGAGGGGATCAGCCCCAGCATTTT
V gene: TRBV29-1
clone size: -
D gene: -
J gene: TRBJ1-5

CDR3 protein: CASSLVGGPRRESQYF
CDR3 DNA: TGTGCCAGCAGCTTAGTGGGAGGGCCGCGACGAGAGTCCCAGTACTTC
V gene: TRBV7-2
clone size: -
D gene: TRBD2
J gene: TRBJ2-5

CDR3 protein: CASSSGRRSYEQYF
CDR3 DNA: TGTGCCAGCAGCTCGGGGAGGCGGTCCTACGAGCAGTACTTC
V gene: TRBV7-9
clone size: -
D gene: -
J gene: TRBJ2-7

CDR3 protein: CSVGGDGGWEQYF
CDR3 DNA: TGCAGCGTTGGTGGGGACGGGGGATGGGAGCAGTACTTC
V gene: TRBV29-1
clone size: -
D gene: -
J gene: TRBJ2-7

CDR3 protein: CASSQDRGFTGELFF
CDR3 DNA: TGCGCCAGCAGCCAAGACAGGGGTTTTACCGGGGAGCTGTTTTTT
V gene: TRBV4-3
clone size: once
D gene: -
J gene: TRBJ2-2

CDR3 protein: CASSFSGTGAREQYF
CDR3 DNA: TGTGCCAGCAGCTTTTCCGGGACCGGGGCTCGGGAGCAGTACTTC
V gene: TRBV5-5
clone size: -
D gene: -
J gene: TRBJ2-7

CDR3 protein: CASSQGVTGGVKTQYF
CDR3 DNA: TGCGCCAGCAGCCAAGGGGTTACAGGGGGCGTAAAGACCCAGTACTTC
V gene: TRBV4-1
clone size: -
D gene: TRBD1
J gene: TRBJ2-5

CDR3 protein: CASRPGSGEQYF
CDR3 DNA: TGTGCCAGCAGGCCAGGGTCCGGCGAGCAGTACTTC
V gene: TRBV7-8
clone size: -
D gene: -
J gene: TRBJ2-7

CDR3 protein: CASSIPGRTNEQFF
CDR3 DNA: TGTGCCAGCAGTATTCCCGGACGGACTAATGAGCAGTTCTTC
V gene: TRBV12-3/TRBV12-4
clone size: -
D gene: -
J gene: TRBJ2-1

CDR3 protein: CASSLARHQETQYF
CDR3 DNA: TGTGCCAGCAGCTTAGCGAGGCACCAAGAGACCCAGTACTTC
V gene: TRBV7-2
clone size: many
D gene: -
J gene: TRBJ2-5

CDR3 protein: CASSLYTGENIQYF
CDR3 DNA: TGTGCCAGCAGTTTATATACTGGGGAAAACATTCAGTACTTC
V gene: TRBV27
clone size: -
D gene: -
J gene: TRBJ2-4

CDR3 protein: CAISELGSDTGELFF
CDR3 DNA: TGTGCCATCAGTGAACTGGGGTCTGACACCGGGGAGCTGTTTTTT
V gene: TRBV10-3
clone size: -
D gene: -
J gene: TRBJ2-2

CDR3 protein: CASSQRRTGESFEQYF
CDR3 DNA: TGCGCCAGCAGCCAGCGGAGGACAGGGGAATCCTTCGAGCAGTACTTC
V gene: TRBV4-3
clone size: once
D gene: TRBD1
J gene: TRBJ2-7

CDR3 protein: CASSSSQGIGYEQYF
CDR3 DNA: TGTGCCAGCAGTTCCAGCCAGGGAATCGGCTACGAGCAGTACTTC
V gene: TRBV27
clone size: -
D gene: -
J gene: TRBJ2-7

CDR3 protein: CASIRGLRDNEQFF
CDR3 DNA: TGTGCCAGCATTCGGGGGTTAAGGGACAATGAGCAGTTCTTC
V gene: TRBV6-2/TRBV6-3
clone size: -
D gene: -
J gene: TRBJ2-1

CDR3 protein: CASTVTGGYQETQYF
CDR3 DNA: TGCGCCAGCACCGTGACAGGGGGGTACCAAGAGACCCAGTACTTC
V gene: TRBV5-1
clone size: -
D gene: TRBD1
J gene: TRBJ2-5

CDR3 protein: CSARDPQGAGGYTF
CDR3 DNA: TGCAGTGCTAGAGACCCTCAGGGGGCGGGAGGCTACACCTTC
V gene: TRBV20-1
clone size: many
D gene: TRBD1
J gene: TRBJ1-2

CDR3 protein: CASSSGTSGAQYF
CDR3 DNA: TGTGCCAGCAGCTCCGGGACTAGCGGAGCCCAGTACTTC
V gene: TRBV7-3
clone size: few
D gene: TRBD2
J gene: TRBJ2-5

CDR3 protein: CSVEYKANYGYTF
CDR3 DNA: TGCAGCGTTGAGTACAAGGCTAACTATGGCTACACCTTC
V gene: TRBV29-1
clone size: -
D gene: -
J gene: TRBJ1-2

CDR3 protein: CASSQVWGSIGQDSPLHF
CDR3 DNA: TGTGCCAGCAGCCAAGTATGGGGCTCTATCGGCCAGGACTCACCCCTCCACTTT
V gene: TRBV3-1
clone size: -
D gene: -
J gene: TRBJ1-6

CDR3 protein: CASSLFDLGGDSPLHF
CDR3 DNA: TGTGCCAGCAGTTTATTCGATCTCGGGGGGGATTCACCCCTCCACTTT
V gene: TRBV28
clone size: -
D gene: -
J gene: TRBJ1-6

CDR3 protein: CASSPVGLPGSDIQYF
CDR3 DNA: TGTGCCAGCAGTCCGGTGGGACTGCCCGGTTCGGACATTCAGTACTTC
V gene: TRBV27
clone size: -
D gene: -
J gene: TRBJ2-4

CDR3 protein: CASSEEPYEQYF
CDR3 DNA: TGTGCCAGCAGTGAAGAACCCTACGAGCAGTACTTC
V gene: TRBV25-1
clone size: few
D gene: -
J gene: TRBJ2-7

CDR3 protein: CASSRNRVKTEAFF
CDR3 DNA: TGTGCCAGCAGTCGCAACAGGGTGAAGACTGAAGCTTTCTTT
V gene: TRBV12-3/TRBV12-4
clone size: -
D gene: -
J gene: TRBJ1-1